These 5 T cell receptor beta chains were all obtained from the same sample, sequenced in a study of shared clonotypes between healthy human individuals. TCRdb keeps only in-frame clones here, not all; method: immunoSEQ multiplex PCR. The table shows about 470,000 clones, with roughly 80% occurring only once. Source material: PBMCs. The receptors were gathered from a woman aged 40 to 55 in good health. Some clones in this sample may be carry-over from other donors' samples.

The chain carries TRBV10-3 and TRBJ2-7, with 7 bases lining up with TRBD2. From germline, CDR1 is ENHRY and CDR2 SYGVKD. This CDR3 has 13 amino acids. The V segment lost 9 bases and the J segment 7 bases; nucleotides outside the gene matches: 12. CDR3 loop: CAMARDYAGEQYF. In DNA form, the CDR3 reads TGTGCCATGGCCCGGGACTACGCTGGAGAGCAGTACTTC.

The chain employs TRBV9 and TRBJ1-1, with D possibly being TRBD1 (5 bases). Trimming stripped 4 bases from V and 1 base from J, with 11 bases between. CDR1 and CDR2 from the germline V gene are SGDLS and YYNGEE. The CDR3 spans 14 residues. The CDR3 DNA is TGTGCCAGCAGCCACCCGACAGAGAACACTGAAGCTTTCTTT. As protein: CASSHPTENTEAFF.

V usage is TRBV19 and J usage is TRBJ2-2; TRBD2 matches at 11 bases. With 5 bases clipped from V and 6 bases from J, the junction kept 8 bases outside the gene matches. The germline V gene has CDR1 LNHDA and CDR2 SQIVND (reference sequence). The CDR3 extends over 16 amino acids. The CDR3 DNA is TGTGCCAGTAGTGTTCATAGCGGGAGGGCCTCCGGGGAGCTGTTTTTT. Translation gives CASSVHSGRASGELFF.

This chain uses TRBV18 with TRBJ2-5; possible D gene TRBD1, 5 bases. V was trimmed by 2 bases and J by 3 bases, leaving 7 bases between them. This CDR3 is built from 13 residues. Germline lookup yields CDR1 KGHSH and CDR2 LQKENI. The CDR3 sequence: CASSPGREETQYF. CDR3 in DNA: TGTGCCAGCTCACCAGGCAGGGAAGAGACCCAGTACTTC.

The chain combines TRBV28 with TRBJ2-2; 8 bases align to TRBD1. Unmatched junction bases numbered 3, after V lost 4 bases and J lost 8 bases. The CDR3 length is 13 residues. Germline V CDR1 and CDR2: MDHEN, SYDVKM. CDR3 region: CASSSTGAGELFF. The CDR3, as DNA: TGTGCCAGCAGTTCGACAGGGGCTGGGGAGCTGTTTTTT.